Below, 8 T cell receptor beta chains from the same sample are listed, as sequenced in a study of cytomegalovirus exposure and HLA in healthy donors. PCR used 60 Vbeta primers and 13 Jbeta primers. The protocol was immunoSEQ multiplex PCR, while the TCRdb copy is restricted to in-frame clones and leaves out a portion. The sample includes about 82,000 clones, approximately 74% of them seen just once. The sequencing input was PBMCs. The receptors were gathered from a woman aged 50 to 65 in good health and CMV-seropositive.

The chain is built from TRBV30 and TRBJ1-2; 8 nucleotides align to TRBD1. V trimming: 6 bases; J trimming: 1 base; junction bases outside the gene matches: 4. Germline V lookup: CDR1 GTSNPN, CDR2 SVGIG (reference sequence). The CDR3 extends over 13 amino acids. The CDR3 bases are TGTGCCTGCCTTGGACAGGGTAACTATGGCTACACCTTC. Translated: CACLGQGNYGYTF.

The chain links TRBV6-1 to TRBJ2-2; the D gene is possibly TRBD1 (6 bases). V lost 2 bases to trimming and J lost 7 bases, with 14 bases between them. From germline, CDR1 is MNHNS and CDR2 SASEGT. CDR3 length equals 15 residues. The CDR3 sequence: CASSEWSRGFGELFF. CDR3 DNA: TGTGCCAGCAGTGAATGGAGCAGGGGATTCGGGGAGCTGTTTTTT.

The rearrangement links TRBV19 to TRBJ2-1, with 9 bases fitting TRBD1. CDR3 length: 16 residues. The germline V gene encodes CDR1 LNHDA and CDR2 SQIVND (reference sequence). V lost 0 bases, J lost 7 bases, and 7 bases stayed unmatched. The CDR3 coding sequence is TGTGCCAGTAGTATAGACCCCGGGACAGGGAAGAATGAGCAGTTCTTC. Protein sequence: CASSIDPGTGKNEQFF.

J is TRBJ2-2 and V is TRBV6-4; 7 bases are shared with TRBD2. Germline trimming cut 1 base from V and 7 bases from J; bases unmatched to any gene: 6. Germline V gene lookup returns CDR1 MRHNA and CDR2 SNTAGT. This CDR3 is 15 amino acids long. CDR3 sequence (DNA): TGTGCCAGCAGTGACTTTAGCGGGTTTGGCGGGGAGCTGTTTTTT. This codes for CASSDFSGFGGELFF.

This chain connects TRBV5-1 to TRBJ2-1, with 7 bases lining up with TRBD2. The V segment lost 1 base and the J segment 4 bases; nucleotides outside the gene matches: 5. From germline, CDR1 is SGHRS and CDR2 YFSETQ. This CDR3 has 15 residues. In nucleotides, the CDR3 is TGCGCCAGCAGCTTGCGAAGCGGGACGTACAATGAGCAGTTCTTC. As protein: CASSLRSGTYNEQFF. Full variable domain (outside the CDR3, taken from reference TRBV5-1 and TRBJ2-1): KAGVTQTPRYLIKTRGQQVTLSCSPISGHRSVSWYQQTPGQGLQFLFEYFSETQRNKGNFPGRFSGRQFSNSRSEMNVSTLELGDSALYLCASSLRSGTYNEQFFGPGTRLTVL.

This chain uses TRBV27 with TRBJ2-1; D not certain. CDR1 and CDR2 from the germline V gene are MNHEY and SMNVEV (reference sequence). The V end lost 5 bases, the J end lost 2 bases, and 7 bases lay between the germline ends. This CDR3 region has 13 residues. The CDR3 nucleotides are TGTGCCAGCAGTGAACTGACCTACAATGAGCAGTTCTTC. Protein sequence: CASSELTYNEQFF.

This chain connects TRBV6-1 to TRBJ2-1; D unclear. This CDR3 region has 15 residues. Germline-derived CDR1 and CDR2 are MNHNS and SASEGT. V dropped 4 bases and J dropped 0 bases, with 10 bases sitting between them. CDR3 DNA sequence: TGTGCCAGCAGTGGATCCTTTAGCTCCTACAATGAGCAGTTCTTC. Protein sequence: CASSGSFSSYNEQFF.

A few counts support this clone. The junction does not match germline at one end; this may be a read error. The chain uses TRBV5-6 and TRBJ2-7; 9 bases agree with TRBD1. The CDR3 spans 16 residues. Per germline, CDR1 SGHDT and CDR2 YYEEEE. The CDR3 DNA reads as TGTGCCAGCAGCCTGGGTCCGGGACAGGGCTCCCACGAGCAGTACTTC. Its protein product is CASSLGPGQGSHEQYF.